This T cell receptor beta chain was retrieved from a study of blood T cell repertoires in COVID-19. The method was immunoSEQ multiplex PCR; TCRdb's version includes in-frame clones alone and lacks a portion of them. The sample lists 350,000 to 450,000 clones; around nine tenths were seen once. The CDR3 runs 16 residues. V was pared by 5 bases and J by 3 bases, with 11 bases of the junction left unmatched. The germline CDR1 and CDR2 sequences are SGHVS and FQNEAQ. The material sequenced was peripheral blood. The sequence was collected from a human donor in a cohort sampled during active COVID-19. This rearrangement joins TRBV7-8 to TRBJ2-3; 7 positions agree with TRBD1. CDR3 region: CASSPIWGQPTDTQYF. Here the CDR3 DNA reads TGTGCCAGCAGCCCAATTTGGGGACAGCCAACAGATACGCAGTATTTT.